This TCR beta chain was retrieved from a study of CD8+ T cells in alopecia areata (dated by TCRdb to 2016 to 2019). In terms of the full investigation: Treated patients were enrolled in an open-label pilot trial of oral tofacitinib, 5 to 10 mg twice daily, for moderate-to-severe alopecia areata. Patients received tofacitinib for 6 to 18 months and were then followed off drug for 6 months to check for delayed response and recurrence. The SALT score, which quantifies the percentage of affected scalp surface area, was used to measure disease severity in treated patients. In both human patients and the C3H/HeJ mouse model, the study applied high-throughput TCRbeta sequencing to look at T cell clonal expansion in alopecia areata. Scalp tissue and sorted CD4+ and CD8+ peripheral blood T cells from patchy and totalis/universalis alopecia areata patients and from healthy controls were covered by human TCRbeta sequencing. Biopsies were taken from tofacitinib-treated patients at baseline and at 4 and 24 weeks of treatment, and a later scalp biopsy was taken in several of the tofacitinib-treated patients. Scalp clonality was compared across normal scalp (n=4), patchy alopecia areata scalp (n=8), and alopecia totalis/universalis scalp (n=8). RNA was extracted with the PAXgene miRNA kit for fixed scalp, the miRNeasy kit for PBMCs, and the RNeasy kit for mouse skin. TCRbeta CDR3 regions were amplified by immunoSEQ multiplex PCR using 35 Vbeta forward and 13 Jbeta reverse primers.

Taken with the paper, the label for treatment or condition translates to: oral pan-JAK inhibitor, 5-10 mg twice daily. From alopecia areata patients, peripheral blood was collected along with lesional scalp punch biopsies. PBMCs were separated by density centrifugation and stained for CD3, CD4 and CD8, after which CD4+ and CD8+ T cells were sorted on a FACSAria. Libraries came from the immunoSEQ multiplex PCR assay. RNA was extracted from all samples and reverse transcribed into cDNA as template for TCR sequencing. First-strand cDNA was synthesized with SuperScript III using a 2:1 mix of oligo-dT and random hexamers. Amplification bias was assessed with a synthetic immune receptor repertoire, and residual bias was removed computationally. Processing in the source paper ran as follows. Raw reads were preprocessed to remove errors, and CDR3 was defined according to IMGT conventions as the region from the conserved cysteine to phenylalanine. Clonality was computed as 1 minus the Shannon entropy, with the entropy normalized by log2 of the number of productive unique TCRs. Whether scalp clones were CD4 or CD8 was inferred by matching scalp TCRbeta sequences against CD4 and CD8 repertoires sorted from blood. Not all clones reach the TCRdb copy of this immuneACCESS table, which keeps in-frame sequences only. Checked studies attribute under half of the gap to unresolved V genes and leave the rest unexplained. D and trimming come from the DNA, and the V and J calls and clone size come from that table. Across this sample there are more than 200,000 clones, with approximately 70% seen only once. The ten largest clonotypes hold 1.2% of the sample.

There are a few counts of this clone. The specificity of this receptor is unknown. Base qualities are not at hand, and no much larger clone is one base apart. On the study overall, not on this receptor specifically: Compared with normal scalp, lesional scalp, particularly in alopecia totalis/universalis, had higher clonality and more expanded CD8+ clones, which suggests antigenic drive. Scalp clonality and the number of expanded CD8+ clones among the top 100 scalp clones were significantly decreased by tofacitinib. Compared with mice, TCR sequences shared between patients were less clear, possibly partly because of HLA diversity across the patient population. During tofacitinib treatment, many expanded lesional clones stuck around in both scalp and blood, and this persistence may partly explain why relapse happens after treatment is stopped. Because the treated cohort was small and included a single nonresponder, larger studies are needed to assess links between baseline CD8+ expansion and response. Unlike mouse skin, where gammadelta T cells dominate, normal human skin contains resident alphabeta T cells that get sequenced too, which complicates analysis of the scalp TCR repertoire.

From its cysteine to its phenylalanine, the CDR3 spans 15 amino acids. The CDR3 DNA has 45 bases and is translated from base 1. The germline V gene specifies SGHAT as CDR1 and FQNNGV as CDR2. V loses 1 base, J loses 3 bases, and the germline ends lie 10 bases apart. Recombination joined TRBV11-2 with TRBJ1-3, and TRBD1 may be the D gene, going by 5 matching bases. This TCR was sampled from a human donor with alopecia areata. The sample here was CD4+ T cells sorted from blood, taken between weeks 43 and 45, from a patient treated with tofacitinib. The DNA is TGTGCCAGCAGCTTAGCCACGGGGGATGGAAACACCATATATTTT. Translated, this is CASSLATGDGNTIYF.